These T cell receptor beta chains were read from a single sample in a study of OX40 agonist ivuxolimab in advanced cancers. Libraries were prepared by immunoSEQ multiplex PCR; TCRdb keeps only in-frame clonotypes and omits some of them. Altogether 17,000 or so clones are present, around 80% being singletons, with the ten largest covering just under 30%. Sequencing used CD4+ or CD8+ T cells sorted from blood, obtained in a trial of the OX40 agonist ivuxolimab. All receptors come from an adult with an advanced solid tumor such as melanoma, head and neck, liver or kidney cancer. Both conserved end residues are part of each CDR3. The D gene is left open where the match is weak. The listing skips clone size in some rows; elsewhere it reads once, few, many or a size class.

v_call,j_call,clone_size,d_call,cdr3_nt,cdr3_aa
TRBV5-4,TRBJ2-1,.,TRBD1,TGTGCCAGCAGCCCGGACAGGGCCAATGAGCAGTTCTTC,CASSPDRANEQFF
TRBV5-4,TRBJ2-3,.,.,TGTGCCAGCAGACCGAGATGGGGGGATACGCAGTATTTT,CASRPRWGDTQYF
TRBV14,TRBJ1-1,.,.,TGTGCCAGCAGCCCCGTCTGGTGGGAAGGGAGCACTGAAGCTTTCTTT,CASSPVWWEGSTEAFF
TRBV15,TRBJ2-1,.,.,TGTGCCACCAGCCCCAGGGGGAGGGATGAGCAGTTCTTC,CATSPRGRDEQFF
TRBV5-1,TRBJ1-1,.,TRBD1,TGCGCCAGCAGCTTGGCATCAGGGGGCCTCACTGAAGCTTTCTTT,CASSLASGGLTEAFF
TRBV25-1,TRBJ1-6,few,.,TGTGCCAGCAGTGGGCCCTTTAATTCACCCCTCCACTTT,CASSGPFNSPLHF
TRBV11-2,TRBJ2-7,.,.,TGTGCCAGCAGCTTAGTCCAAGGGACCGGACAAGGCCCATCCTACGAGCAGTACTTC,CASSLVQGTGQGPSYEQYF
TRBV27,TRBJ2-3,.,TRBD2,TGTGCCAGCAGGGACTATAGCGGGCGCACAGATACGCAGTATTTT,CASRDYSGRTDTQYF
TRBV13,TRBJ2-3,.,TRBD2,TGTGCCAGCAGCTTAGTACTAGCGGGCACCACAGATACGCAGTATTTT,CASSLVLAGTTDTQYF
TRBV2,TRBJ2-3,once,TRBD1,TGCGCCAAGGACAGGGGGCTGACAGATACGCAGTATTTT,CAKDRGLTDTQYF
TRBV7-9,TRBJ1-2,.,.,TGTGCCAGCAGCGCCAGGGCTGGCTACACCTTC,CASSARAGYTF
TRBV7-4,TRBJ1-1,.,.,TGTGCCAGCAGCTTAGAGTACACTGAAGCTTTCTTT,CASSLEYTEAFF
TRBV9,TRBJ2-7,.,.,TGTGCCAGCAGCCCACAGACGGAAACCTACGAGCAGTACTTC,CASSPQTETYEQYF
TRBV11-2,TRBJ1-2,.,.,TGTGCCAGCAGCTTAGATTTGATGGGGACCTATGGCTACACCTTC,CASSLDLMGTYGYTF
TRBV2,TRBJ2-7,.,TRBD2,TGTGCCAGCAGCTTAGGCCAAGCGGGAGGCCTCGCCTACGAGCAGTACTTC,CASSLGQAGGLAYEQYF